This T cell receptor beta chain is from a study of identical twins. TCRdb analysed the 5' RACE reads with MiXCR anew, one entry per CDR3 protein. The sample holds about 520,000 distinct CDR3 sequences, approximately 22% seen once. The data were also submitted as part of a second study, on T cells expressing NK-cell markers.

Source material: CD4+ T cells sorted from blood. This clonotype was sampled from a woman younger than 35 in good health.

The CDR3 sequence is CASRNQEIYGYTF. The CDR3 DNA sequence: TGTGCCAGCAGAAATCAGGAAATCTATGGCTACACCTTC. The chain couples TRBV6-1 to TRBJ1-2; D ambiguous. Germline CDR1 MNHNS, CDR2 SASEGT. Trimming shortened V by 6 bases and J by 4 bases, and 12 bases separated the two germline ends. The CDR3 contains 13 residues.